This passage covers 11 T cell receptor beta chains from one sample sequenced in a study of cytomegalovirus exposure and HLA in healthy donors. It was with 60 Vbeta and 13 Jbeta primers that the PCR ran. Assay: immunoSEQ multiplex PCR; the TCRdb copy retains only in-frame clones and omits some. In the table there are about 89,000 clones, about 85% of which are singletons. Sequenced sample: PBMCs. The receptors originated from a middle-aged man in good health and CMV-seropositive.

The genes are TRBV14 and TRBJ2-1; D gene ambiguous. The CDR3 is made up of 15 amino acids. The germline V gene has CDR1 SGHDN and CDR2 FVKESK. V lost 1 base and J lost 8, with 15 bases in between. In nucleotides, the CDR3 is TGTGCCAGCAGCCAAGTGGCAGGTTCCCCCCATGAGCAGTTCTTC. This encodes CASSQVAGSPHEQFF.

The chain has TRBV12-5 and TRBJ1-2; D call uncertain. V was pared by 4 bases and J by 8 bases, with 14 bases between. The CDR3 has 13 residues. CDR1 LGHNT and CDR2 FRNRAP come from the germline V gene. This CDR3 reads CASGSENVRGYTF. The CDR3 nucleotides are TGTGCTAGTGGTTCGGAAAATGTGCGGGGCTACACCTTC.

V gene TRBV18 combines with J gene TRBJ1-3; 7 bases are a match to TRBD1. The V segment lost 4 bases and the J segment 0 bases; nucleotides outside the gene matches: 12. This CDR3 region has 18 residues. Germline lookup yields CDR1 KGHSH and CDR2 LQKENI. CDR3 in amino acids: CASSRSGTASSSGNTIYF. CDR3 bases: TGTGCCAGCTCACGCTCCGGGACAGCATCCTCCTCTGGAAACACCATATATTTT.

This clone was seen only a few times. The CDR3 reads CASSLATSGFYEQYF. The CDR3 DNA reads as TGTGCCAGCAGCTTAGCGACTAGCGGGTTCTACGAGCAGTACTTC. V is TRBV11-1 and J is TRBJ2-7; 10 bases align to TRBD2. CDR1 is SGHAT, CDR2 FQDESV, per germline (reference sequence). The CDR3 spans 15 residues. V lost 0 bases to trimming and J lost 3 bases; unmatched junction nucleotides: 2.

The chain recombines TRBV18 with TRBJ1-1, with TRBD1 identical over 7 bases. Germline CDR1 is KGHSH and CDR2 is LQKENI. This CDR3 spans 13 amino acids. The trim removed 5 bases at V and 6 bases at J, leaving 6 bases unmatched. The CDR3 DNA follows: TGTGCCAGCTCAATGGGACAGAGCGCTGAAGCTTTCTTT. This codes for CASSMGQSAEAFF.

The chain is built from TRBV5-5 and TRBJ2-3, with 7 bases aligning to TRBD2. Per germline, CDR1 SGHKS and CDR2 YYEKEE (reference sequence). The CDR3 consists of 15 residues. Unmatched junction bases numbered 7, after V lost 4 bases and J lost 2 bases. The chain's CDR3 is CASSPSGTFTDTQYF. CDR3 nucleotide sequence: TGTGCCAGCAGCCCCAGCGGGACCTTCACAGATACGCAGTATTTT.

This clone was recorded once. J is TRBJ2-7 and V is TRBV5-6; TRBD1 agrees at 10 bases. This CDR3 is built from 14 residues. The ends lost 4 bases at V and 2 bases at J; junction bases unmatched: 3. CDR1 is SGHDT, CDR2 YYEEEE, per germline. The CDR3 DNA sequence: TGTGCCAGCAGCCAGGACAGGGGGACCTACGAGCAGTACTTC. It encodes CASSQDRGTYEQYF. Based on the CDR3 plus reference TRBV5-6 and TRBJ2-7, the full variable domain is DAGVTQSPTHLIKTRGQQVTLRCSPKSGHDTVSWYQQALGQGPQFIFQYYEEEERQRGNFPDRFSGHQFPNYSSELNVNALLLGDSALYLCASSQDRGTYEQYFGPGTRLTVT.

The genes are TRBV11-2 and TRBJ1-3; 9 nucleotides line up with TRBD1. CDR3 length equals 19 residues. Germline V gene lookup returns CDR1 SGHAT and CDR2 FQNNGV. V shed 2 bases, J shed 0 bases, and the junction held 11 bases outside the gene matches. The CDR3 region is CASSLMGQGLTSSGNTIYF. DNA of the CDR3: TGTGCCAGCAGCTTAATGGGACAGGGACTTACCAGCTCTGGAAACACCATATATTTT.

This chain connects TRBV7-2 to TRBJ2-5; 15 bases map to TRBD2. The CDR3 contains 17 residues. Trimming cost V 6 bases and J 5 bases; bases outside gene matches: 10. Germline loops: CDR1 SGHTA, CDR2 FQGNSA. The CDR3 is CASREPGLAGGWETQYF. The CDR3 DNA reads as TGTGCCAGCAGGGAGCCGGGACTAGCGGGAGGCTGGGAGACCCAGTACTTC.

CDR3 nucleotide sequence: TGTGCCAGCAGCGAAACCGGGACTACTCAAGAGACCCAGTACTTC. Translation gives CASSETGTTQETQYF. The gene calls are TRBV6-5 and TRBJ2-5; 7 bases line up with TRBD2. Germline assignment: CDR1 MNHEY and CDR2 SVGAGI. V lost 6 bases, J lost 2 bases, and 9 bases stayed unmatched. The CDR3 has 15 amino acids.

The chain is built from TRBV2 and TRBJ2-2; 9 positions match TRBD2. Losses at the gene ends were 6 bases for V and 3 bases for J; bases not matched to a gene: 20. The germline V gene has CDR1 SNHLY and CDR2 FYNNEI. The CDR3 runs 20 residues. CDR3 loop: CASRHTVTIAGAGYTGELFF. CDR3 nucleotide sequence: TGTGCCAGCAGACACACAGTTACCATAGCGGGAGCGGGATACACCGGGGAGCTGTTTTTT.